The source of this TCR beta chain is a study of cytomegalovirus exposure and HLA in healthy donors. Study context: Samples from HLA-typed donors yielded approximately 80 million unique TCRs in an early data release. Regarding the study as a whole: At a 0.05 false discovery rate, a later analysis found around 15,000 TCR beta sequences to be associated with HLA alleles. Excluded: some indistinguishable V segments such as TRBV6-2 and TRBV6-3.

The PCR employed 60 Vbeta primers together with 13 Jbeta primers. Generated by immunoSEQ multiplex PCR, the TCRdb table keeps only in-frame clones and is missing some. Its table records some 130,000 clones. Trimming left V 6 bases short and J 11 bases short, with 15 bases between. This CDR3 is built from 12 residues. CDR1 SNHLY and CDR2 FYNNEI come from the germline V gene. A remark on this clone: Antigen: not known.

This cohort consisted of healthy bone marrow donors. This sequence was found in a woman in her forties in good health and CMV-seropositive. The rearrangement joins TRBV2 to TRBJ2-3; no definite D call. Sequenced input: PBMCs. In DNA, the CDR3 is TGTGCCAGCAGAAATGATGAGCCCCGGCAGTATTTT. It encodes CASRNDEPRQYF.